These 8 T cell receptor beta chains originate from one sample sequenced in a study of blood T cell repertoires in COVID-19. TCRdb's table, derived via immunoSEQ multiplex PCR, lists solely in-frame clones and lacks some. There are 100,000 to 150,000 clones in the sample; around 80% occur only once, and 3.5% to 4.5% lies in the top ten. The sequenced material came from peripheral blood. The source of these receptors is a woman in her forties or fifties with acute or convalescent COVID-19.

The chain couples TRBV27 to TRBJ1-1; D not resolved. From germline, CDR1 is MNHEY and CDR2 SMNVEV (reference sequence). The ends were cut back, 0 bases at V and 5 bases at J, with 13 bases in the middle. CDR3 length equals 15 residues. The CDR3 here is CASSLSTRGETEAFF. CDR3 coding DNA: TGTGCCAGCAGTTTATCGACCCGAGGAGAGACTGAAGCTTTCTTT.

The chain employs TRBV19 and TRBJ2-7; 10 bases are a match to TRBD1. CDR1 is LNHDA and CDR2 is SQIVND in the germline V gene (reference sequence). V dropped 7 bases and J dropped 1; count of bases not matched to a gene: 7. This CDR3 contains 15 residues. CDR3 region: CASTEGQGTSYEQYF. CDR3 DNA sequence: TGTGCCAGTACCGAGGGACAGGGGACATCCTACGAGCAGTACTTC.

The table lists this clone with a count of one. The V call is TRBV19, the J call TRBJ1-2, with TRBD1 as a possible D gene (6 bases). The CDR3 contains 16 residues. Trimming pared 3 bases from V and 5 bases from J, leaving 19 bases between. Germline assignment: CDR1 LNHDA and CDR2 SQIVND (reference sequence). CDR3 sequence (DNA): TGTGCCAGTAGTATTTCCAATGGGGGCAACTATTATGGCTACACCTTC. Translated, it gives CASSISNGGNYYGYTF.

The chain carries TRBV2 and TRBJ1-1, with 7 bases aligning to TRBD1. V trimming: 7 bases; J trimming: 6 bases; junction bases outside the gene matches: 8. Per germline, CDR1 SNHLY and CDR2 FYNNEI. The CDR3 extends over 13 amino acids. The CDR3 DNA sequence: TGTGCCAGCAACAGGGACAGAGGCTCTGAAGCTTTCTTT. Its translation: CASNRDRGSEAFF.

The CDR3 region is CASKADNQPQHF. Here the CDR3 DNA reads TGTGCCAGCAAAGCGGACAATCAGCCCCAGCATTTT. V is TRBV2 and J is TRBJ1-5; no clear D. This CDR3 has 12 amino acids. The germline V and J ends were trimmed by 7 bases and 3 bases, with 7 bases remaining between them. Germline CDR1 and CDR2: SNHLY and FYNNEI.

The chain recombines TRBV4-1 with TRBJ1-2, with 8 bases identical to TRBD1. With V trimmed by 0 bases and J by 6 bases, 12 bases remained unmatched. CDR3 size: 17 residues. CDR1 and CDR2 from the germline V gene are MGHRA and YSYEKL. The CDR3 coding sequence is TGCGCCAGCAGCCAAGAAATCGAGACAGGGGACGGGAATGGCTACACCTTC. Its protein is CASSQEIETGDGNGYTF.

The CDR3 coding sequence is TGTGCCAGCAGTGAAGTCGCGGGAGATACGCAGTATTTT. This gives the protein CASSEVAGDTQYF. The V and J genes are TRBV6-1 and TRBJ2-3, with D possibly TRBD2 on 5 matching bases. Germline V gives CDR1 MNHNS, CDR2 SASEGT. The CDR3 consists of 13 residues. V was pared by 1 base and J by 5 bases, with 7 bases between.

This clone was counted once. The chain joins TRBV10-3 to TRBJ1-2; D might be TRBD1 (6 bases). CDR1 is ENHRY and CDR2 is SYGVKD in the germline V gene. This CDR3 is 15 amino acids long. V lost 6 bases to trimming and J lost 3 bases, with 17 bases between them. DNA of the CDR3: TGTGCCATCAGCTCTCCAGGGGACGGCGACTATGGCTACACCTTC. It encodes CAISSPGDGDYGYTF.